One and the same sample provided the 11 T cell receptor beta chains below, sequenced in a study of T cell responses to AZD1222 COVID-19 vaccine. TCRdb's copy holds only in-frame clones and misses some; the assay was immunoSEQ multiplex PCR. Of some 110,000 clones in the sample, about 87% were seen once. The sequencing used peripheral blood, collected on day 0 of AZD1222 vaccination. All receptors come from an adult in good health.

This chain joins TRBV4-3 and TRBJ2-1; TRBD1 matches 9 bases. The J segment lost 7 bases and the V segment lost 0 bases, leaving 7 bases of the junction unmatched. From germline, CDR1 is LGHNA and CDR2 YSLEER. CDR3 length: 16 residues. CDR3 sequence (DNA): TGCGCCAGCAGCCAAGAGACCCACAGGGGGCTAAATGAGCAGTTCTTC. It is translated as CASSQETHRGLNEQFF.

The chain combines TRBV4-3 with TRBJ2-5; TRBD2 aligns across 11 bases. CDR1 and CDR2 from the germline V gene are LGHNA and YSLEER. This CDR3 spans 15 amino acids. Trimming cost V 4 bases and J 2 bases; bases outside gene matches: 3. CDR3 sequence: CASSPRTSGQETQYF. CDR3 coding DNA: TGCGCCAGCAGCCCTAGGACTAGCGGGCAAGAGACCCAGTACTTC.

On this clone itself: This CDR3 is also generated by other DNA sequences in the sample. The rearrangement links TRBV3-1 (or the pseudogene TRBV3-2) to TRBJ2-7; D call uncertain. CDR1 and CDR2 from the germline V gene are LGHDT and YNNKEL (reference sequence). The V gene lost 1 base and the J gene lost 3 bases, with 4 bases spanning the gap. The CDR3 runs to 12 residues. The CDR3 protein is CASSQAGYEQYF. In DNA, the CDR3 is TGTGCCAGCAGCCAAGCTGGCTACGAGCAGTACTTC.

The chain combines TRBV25-1 with TRBJ2-2; D gene unclear. Looked up from germline, CDR1 is MGHDK and CDR2 is SYGVNS. V dropped 6 bases and J dropped 7 bases, with 9 bases sitting between them. The CDR3 loop spans 12 amino acids. For the CDR3, the DNA is TGTGCCAGCAGGCTTATAAACGGGGAGCTGTTTTTT. The encoded protein is CASRLINGELFF.

This chain uses TRBV9 with TRBJ2-5; 9 bases align to TRBD2. The length of the CDR3 is 13 residues. Trimming took 4 bases from V and 5 from J; bases not matched to a gene: 3. Germline V lookup: CDR1 SGDLS, CDR2 YYNGEE. The CDR3 sequence: CASSPRGGETQYF. The CDR3 nucleotides read TGTGCCAGCAGCCCGCGGGGGGGCGAGACCCAGTACTTC.

This chain links TRBV2 with TRBJ1-2; D unclear. The CDR3 has 13 amino acids. Looked up from germline, CDR1 is SNHLY and CDR2 is FYNNEI. Deletions cut 2 bases from V and 2 bases from J, with 6 bases between. The DNA for the CDR3 is TGTGCCAGCAGTGAAAGACGGAACTATGGCTACACCTTC. Translating gives CASSERRNYGYTF.

The chain uses TRBV5-4 and TRBJ2-1; TRBD2 matches at 9 bases. CDR3 length: 17 residues. The germline V gene encodes CDR1 SGHNT and CDR2 YYREEE (reference sequence). The V gene end was trimmed by 4 bases and the J gene end by 0 bases; junction bases not matched to a gene: 8. CDR3 DNA sequence: TGTGCCAGCAGCGTTCTAGCGGGGTTGAGCTCCTACAATGAGCAGTTCTTC. Its translation: CASSVLAGLSSYNEQFF. Supplemented by reference TRBV5-4 and TRBJ2-1, the full variable domain reads ETGVTQSPTHLIKTRGQQVTLRCSSQSGHNTVSWYQQALGQGPQFIFQYYREEENGRGNFPPRFSGLQFPNYSSELNVNALELDDSALYLCASSVLAGLSSYNEQFFGPGTRLTVL.

The chain combines TRBV2 with TRBJ1-5; D unclear. Germline CDR1 reads SNHLY; CDR2 reads FYNNEI. V lost 4 bases and J lost 7, with 14 bases in between. This CDR3 contains 14 residues. CDR3 nucleotide sequence: TGTGCCAGCAGTGCGGTAGTGGTTGGACAGCCCCAGCATTTT. Translated: CASSAVVVGQPQHF.

This clone was observed a single time. The gene calls are TRBV5-1 and TRBJ2-3; possible D gene TRBD1, 6 bases. Trimming left V 5 bases short and J 1 base short, with 14 bases between. Germline CDR1 and CDR2: SGHRS and YFSETQ. The CDR3 sequence is 15 residues long. The CDR3 region has the DNA TGCGCCAGCAGAAACGCCCAGGGGCGCACAGATACGCAGTATTTT. Its protein is CASRNAQGRTDTQYF.

The J gene is TRBJ1-2, the V gene TRBV24-1, with 9 nucleotides matching TRBD1. The CDR3 totals 12 residues. CDR1 KGHDR and CDR2 SFDVKD come from the germline V gene. The ends lost 7 bases at V and 7 bases at J; junction bases unmatched: 3. The CDR3 protein is CATSRDRAGYTF. The CDR3 DNA is TGTGCCACCAGCCGGGACAGGGCTGGCTACACCTTC.

The chain couples TRBV4-3 to TRBJ1-5; no definite D call. Deletions cut 3 bases from V and 2 bases from J, with 14 bases between. CDR1 is LGHNA, CDR2 YSLEER, per germline. The CDR3 length is 16 residues. This chain's CDR3 is CASSHPGVERNQPQHF. CDR3 coding DNA: TGCGCCAGCAGCCACCCCGGGGTAGAACGCAATCAGCCCCAGCATTTT.